The table lists the clone carrying this TCR beta chain with a count of one. The data were taken from a study of blood T cell repertoires in COVID-19. In the original processing: Nucleated cell number was recorded as an estimate derived from reference gene primer amplification. The method was immunoSEQ multiplex PCR; TCRdb's version includes in-frame clones alone and lacks a portion of them. D and trimming were read from the DNA, whereas the V and J calls and clone size are those reported in that table. The profile shows roughly 500,000 clones, roughly 90% of them singletons. Participants had their cohort set by participant-reported clinical history. With V trimmed by 2 bases and J by 3 bases, 12 bases remained unmatched. Germline V gives CDR1 ENHRY, CDR2 SYGVKD. This CDR3 region has 18 residues.

The receptor comes from a woman aged 35 to 49 who had recovered from COVID-19. The V and J genes are TRBV10-3 and TRBJ1-1, with 10 bases identical to TRBD1. The sample consisted of PBMCs or T cells enriched from blood (not recorded which). CDR3: CAISEVGTGVDGDTEAFF. The CDR3 DNA reads as TGTGCCATCAGTGAGGTCGGGACAGGGGTTGATGGGGACACTGAAGCTTTCTTT.